The clone carrying this TCR beta chain was picked up a small number of times. Its cognate antigen is unknown. The sample comes from a study of CD8 T cells in ankylosing spondylitis. Study results and caveats: Certain motif variants had earlier been reported in reactive arthritis synovial fluid and blood. Seemingly distinctive of ankylosing spondylitis blood was a TCR beta motif formed by eight highly homologous variants.

The CDR3 contains 16 residues. V trimming: 1 base; J trimming: 4 bases; junction bases outside the gene matches: 5. Germline loops: CDR1 KGHSH, CDR2 LQKENI. Quantitative molecular-barcoded 5'-RACE generated the TCR beta libraries. Each CDR3 protein gets one entry after TCRdb re-called the 5' RACE reads with MiXCR. The sample records about 800,000 distinct CDR3 sequences, about 12% being singletons. The sequence was obtained from a male donor with ankylosing spondylitis. This chain joins TRBV18 and TRBJ2-1, with 9 positions matching TRBD2. The sequenced sample consisted of blood, either unsorted or a sorted T cell fraction (not recorded which). CDR3 loop: CASSPLPSGIYNEQFF. The CDR3 coding sequence is TGTGCCAGCTCACCACTCCCTAGCGGGATATACAATGAGCAGTTCTTC.